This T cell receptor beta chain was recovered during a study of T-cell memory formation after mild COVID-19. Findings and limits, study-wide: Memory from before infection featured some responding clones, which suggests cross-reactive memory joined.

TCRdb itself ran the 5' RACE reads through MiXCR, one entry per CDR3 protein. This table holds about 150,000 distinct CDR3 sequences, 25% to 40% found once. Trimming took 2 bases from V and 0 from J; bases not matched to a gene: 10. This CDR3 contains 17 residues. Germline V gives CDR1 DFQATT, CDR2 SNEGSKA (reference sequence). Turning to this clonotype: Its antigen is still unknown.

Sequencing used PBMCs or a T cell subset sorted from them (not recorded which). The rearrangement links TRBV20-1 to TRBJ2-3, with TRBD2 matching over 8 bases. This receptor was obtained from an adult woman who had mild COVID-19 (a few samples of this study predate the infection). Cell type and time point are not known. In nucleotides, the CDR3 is TGCAGTGCTAGACTAGCGGGTATTATCGTAAGCACAGATACGCAGTATTTT. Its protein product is CSARLAGIIVSTDTQYF.